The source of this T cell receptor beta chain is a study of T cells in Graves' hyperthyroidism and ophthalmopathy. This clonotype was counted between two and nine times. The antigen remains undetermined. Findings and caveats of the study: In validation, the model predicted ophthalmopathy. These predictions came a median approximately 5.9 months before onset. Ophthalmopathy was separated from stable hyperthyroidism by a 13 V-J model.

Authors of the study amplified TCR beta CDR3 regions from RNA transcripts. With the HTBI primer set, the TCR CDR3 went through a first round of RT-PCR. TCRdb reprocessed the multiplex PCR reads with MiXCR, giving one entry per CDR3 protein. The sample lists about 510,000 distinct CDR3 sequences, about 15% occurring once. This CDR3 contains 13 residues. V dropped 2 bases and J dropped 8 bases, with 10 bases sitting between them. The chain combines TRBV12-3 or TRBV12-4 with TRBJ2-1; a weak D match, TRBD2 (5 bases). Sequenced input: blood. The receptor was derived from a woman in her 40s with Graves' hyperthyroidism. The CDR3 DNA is TGTGCCAGCAGTTTATTAAACGGGGATGAGCAGTTCTTC. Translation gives CASSLLNGDEQFF.